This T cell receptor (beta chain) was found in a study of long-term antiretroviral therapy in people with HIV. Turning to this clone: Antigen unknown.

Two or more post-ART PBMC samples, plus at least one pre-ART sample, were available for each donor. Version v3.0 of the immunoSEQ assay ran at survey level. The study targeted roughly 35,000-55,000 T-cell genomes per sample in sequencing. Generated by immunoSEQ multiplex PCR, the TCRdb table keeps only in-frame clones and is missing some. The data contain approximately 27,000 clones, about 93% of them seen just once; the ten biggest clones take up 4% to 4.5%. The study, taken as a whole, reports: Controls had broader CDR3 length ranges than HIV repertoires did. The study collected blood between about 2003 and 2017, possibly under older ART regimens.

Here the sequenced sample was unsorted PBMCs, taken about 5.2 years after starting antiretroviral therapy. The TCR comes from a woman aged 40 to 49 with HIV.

CDR3 region: CASSWDRNTGELFF. CDR3 sequence (DNA): TGTGCCAGCAGCTGGGACAGGAACACCGGGGAGCTGTTTTTT. The rearrangement uses TRBV5-6 and TRBJ2-2; 7 positions match TRBD1. Germline V gives CDR1 SGHDT, CDR2 YYEEEE. Losses at the gene ends were 3 bases for V and 1 base for J; bases not matched to a gene: 0. This CDR3 has 14 residues.